Here is one T cell receptor (beta chain) with its context. Antigen unknown. This sample was included in a study of T cells in localized non-small cell lung cancer. The protocol was immunoSEQ multiplex PCR, while the TCRdb copy is restricted to in-frame clones and leaves out a portion. The table includes nearly 15,000 clones, 85% to 90% detected once. The CDR3 consists of 11 residues. The ends were cut back, 4 bases at V and 8 bases at J, with 9 bases in the middle. Germline CDR1 SQVTM, CDR2 ANQGSEA. Findings and limits, study-wide: Without multi-region sequencing, intratumor heterogeneity could not be excluded.

This specimen consisted of peripheral blood, obtained before any cancer treatment. The source of this sequence is a woman aged 40 to 75 with stage I lung adenocarcinoma. This chain joins TRBV29-1 and TRBJ2-1; D gene ambiguous. The CDR3 bases are TGCAGCGTTGTGGGTTATGATGAGCAGTTCTTC. This sequence encodes CSVVGYDEQFF.